Included here is one T cell receptor beta chain sequence, with context. In its sample, this clonotype comes out as large (0.1 to 1%). It lacks a known antigen. There are no base qualities to consult, and no much larger clone falls within one base. Library prep was done by 5' RACE. These reads were obtained on a NextSeq 500. The TCR library protocol attached a unique molecular identifier to each TCR cDNA molecule to allow correction of PCR and sequencing errors. The study's processing was this. TCR identification, UMI-based error correction and CDR3 extraction were all carried out with Decombinator tools. TCRs above a frequency of 2 per 1,000, corresponding to the top 1% of the tumor frequency distribution, were defined as expanded. Rényi diversity was computed with the R vegan package after subsampling each repertoire 100 times to 5,000 TCRs. CDR3 similarity networks were built from amino acid triplet string-kernel similarity, connecting CDR3s with pairwise similarity above 0.82. TCRdb took the public reads, trimmed them with fastp at Q25, ran MiXCR for clone calling and kept in-frame beta chains. Every entry covers one CDR3 protein and lists the most common genes and DNA from its rows. None of the V and J calls come from the authors' own analysis; TCRdb made them. This sample is represented by roughly 1,900 distinct CDR3 sequences; roughly a quarter of them were singletons. The ten top clones hold around a quarter of the sample.

The CDR3 spans 17 residues, from the cysteine through the phenylalanine. Here the CDR3 DNA is all that survives: 51 bases in frame from base 1. The germline V gene specifies SGDLS as CDR1 and YYNGEE as CDR2. At the junction V is shortened by 0 bases and J by 1 base; bases outside the gene matches: 7. The label giving this sample's time point can be read as: sample taken at primary tumor resection. The donors were 65 to 85 patients from the lung TRACERx cohort who had early-stage, untreated non-small cell lung cancer. TCR sequencing used whole RNA extracted from tumor and nontumor lung tissue, or from cryopreserved PBMC samples, without cell sorting. A patient was chosen for TCR sequencing only when enough RNA was available from at least two tumor regions. Before selection, tumor and adjacent nontumor lung specimens were reviewed by a lung pathologist. The source of the sample is a study of spatial heterogeneity in lung cancer (dated by TCRdb to between 2018 and 2021). For context, the study as a whole: Beta-chain transcripts were consistently detected in greater numbers than alpha-chain transcripts, which likely reflects a higher abundance of beta-chain transcripts. In the raw uncorrected reads, each unique combination of TCR and UMI appeared more than ten times on average. In non-small cell lung cancer, the study made a quantitative comparison of TCR alpha and beta repertoires among multiple tumor regions, matched nontumor lung and blood. The study linked features of the TCR repertoire to counts of nonsynonymous mutations, which were determined by whole-exome sequencing of tumor tissue. Both alpha and beta chains were TCR-sequenced in hundreds of tumor regions, under 85 matched nontumor lung samples and some 50 PBMC samples obtained at surgery. Overall study results and their limits: Additional single-cell paired TCR alpha and beta sequencing was considered necessary to confirm, at a functional level, the hypothesis that regional TCRs recognize regional mutations.

Source: normal lung tissue next to the tumor, taken at surgery. The chain links TRBV9 with TRBJ2-3; 8 bases in the junction line up with TRBD2. This TCR was sampled from a male donor with early-stage non-small cell lung cancer. The DNA sequence follows: TGTGCCAGCAGCGTAGAAAAGCGGGAGTATGGCACAGATACGCAGTATTTT. This yields the protein CASSVEKREYGTDTQYF.